The clone carrying this T cell receptor (beta chain) is a singleton in its sample. Trimming shortened V by 0 bases and J by 6 bases, and 19 bases separated the two germline ends. Germline V CDR1 and CDR2: SGHKS, YYEKEE (reference sequence). CDR3 length: 17 residues. The entry originates in a study of blood T cells in healthy people across ages. It was with a sample-barcoded 5' primer and a J-beta primer mix that a second PCR of roughly 7 to 11 cycles was run. TCRdb ran MiXCR on the 5' RACE reads and lists one entry per CDR3 protein. The sample lists roughly 730,000 distinct CDR3 sequences, 56% seen once, with around 24% in the top ten.

The sequence was obtained from a man aged 35-49 years in good health. Specimen: blood. V gene TRBV5-5 combines with J gene TRBJ2-1; D may be TRBD1 or TRBD2 (6 bases each). The CDR3 protein is CASSLGGRGPVSNEQFF. In nucleotides, the CDR3 is TGTGCCAGCAGCTTGGGGGGACGGGGGCCTGTGAGCAATGAGCAGTTCTTC.